These 25 T cell receptor beta chains came from one sample sequenced in a study of Tregs in tolerant kidney transplant recipients. The table came from immunoSEQ multiplex PCR; TCRdb's copy has only in-frame clones and leaves some out. The table records roughly 70,000 clones, roughly 84% of them present only once. The sample comprised CD4+ T cells from blood. These receptors were collected from a human donor in good health.

The J gene is TRBJ2-3, the V gene TRBV4-3, with TRBD2 matching 12 bases. Trimming removed 4 bases from V and 5 bases from J; junction bases left unmatched: 1. The CDR3 is 14 amino acids. CDR1 and CDR2 (germline): LGHNA, YSLEER. In nucleotides, the CDR3 is TGCGCCAGCAGCCTGGGACTAGCGGGAGATACGCAGTATTTT. Protein product: CASSLGLAGDTQYF.

The chain joins TRBV5-6 to TRBJ1-6; the match to TRBD1 covers 9 bases. CDR3 length: 15 residues. Germline lookup yields CDR1 SGHDT and CDR2 YYEEEE. The V gene end was trimmed by 7 bases and the J gene end by 10 bases; junction bases not matched to a gene: 12. CDR3 region: CASGFPQGARSPLHF. The CDR3 DNA reads TGTGCCAGCGGATTTCCACAGGGGGCTCGCTCACCCCTCCACTTT.

DNA for the CDR3: TGTGCCAGCAGCCTCGCGGGGGGGCGGGAGGCAGATACGCAGTATTTT. Encoded protein: CASSLAGGREADTQYF. The chain is built from TRBV12-1 and TRBJ2-3; TRBD2 is taken as the D call from the table, unchecked against the DNA. TRBV12-1 is a documented pseudogene. The CDR3 consists of 16 residues.

Details on this clone: The junction differs from germline at one of its ends, possibly a read error. The V call is TRBV6-5, the J call TRBJ1-3, with unresolved D. Germline V gene lookup returns CDR1 MNHEY and CDR2 SVGAGI. This CDR3 has 15 amino acids. The DNA of the CDR3 is TGTGCCAGCAGTTACAGCTGGTCCTCTGGAGACACCATATATTTT. This translates into CASSYSWSSGDTIYF.

The V and J genes are TRBV18 and TRBJ1-1, with a tentative D call TRBD1 (6 bases). From germline, CDR1 is KGHSH and CDR2 LQKENI. CDR3 length equals 15 residues. The V end was cut by 6 bases, the J end by 2 bases, with 16 bases between. CDR3 amino acids: CASSLRDNRNTEAFF. Here the CDR3 DNA reads TGTGCCAGCTCCCTCCGGGACAACCGAAACACTGAAGCTTTCTTT.

The chain carries TRBV7-9 and TRBJ1-4; D is unresolved. The germline CDR1 and CDR2 sequences are SEHNR and FQNEAQ (reference sequence). The CDR3 spans 14 residues. With 8 bases removed from V and 0 bases from J, the gap between germline ends came to 10 bases. The CDR3: CASSEGATNEKLFF. For the CDR3, the DNA is TGTGCCAGCTCGGAAGGTGCAACTAATGAAAAACTGTTTTTT.

The V gene is TRBV5-4, the J gene TRBJ2-5, with 9 bases lining up with TRBD1. This CDR3 is built from 11 residues. V lost 3 bases and J lost 12; bases outside the gene matches: 3. Germline lookup yields CDR1 SGHNT and CDR2 YYREEE (reference sequence). CDR3 sequence reads: CASSWGDREYF. The CDR3 nucleotides read TGTGCCAGCAGCTGGGGGGACAGGGAGTACTTC. Full variable domain (rest looked up from reference TRBV5-4 and TRBJ2-5): ETGVTQSPTHLIKTRGQQVTLRCSSQSGHNTVSWYQQALGQGPQFIFQYYREEENGRGNFPPRFSGLQFPNYSSELNVNALELDDSALYLCASSWGDREYFGPGTRLLVL.

The chain joins TRBV11-3 to TRBJ2-1, with 10 positions matching TRBD1. Germline V gives CDR1 SGHNT, CDR2 YENEEA. The CDR3 consists of 14 residues. J gave up 11 bases and V 1 base, and 5 bases lay outside the gene matches. The CDR3 bases are TGTGCCAGCAGCTTAGGCCGGGACAGGGGTCAGCAGTTCTTC. It translates to CASSLGRDRGQQFF.

The chain is built from TRBV5-6 and TRBJ2-1; maybe TRBD1 (5 bases). Trimming left V 0 bases short and J 0 bases short, with 7 bases between. CDR1 is SGHDT, CDR2 YYEEEE, per germline. The CDR3 consists of 15 residues. CDR3 loop: CASSLDRSSYNEQFF. Here the CDR3 DNA reads TGTGCCAGCAGCTTGGACAGGAGCTCCTACAATGAGCAGTTCTTC.

V usage is TRBV5-6 and J usage is TRBJ2-7; a possible D gene is TRBD1 (6 bases). Per germline, CDR1 SGHDT and CDR2 YYEEEE. CDR3 length: 13 residues. V was pared by 2 bases and J by 2 bases, with 8 bases between. The DNA for the CDR3 is TGTGCCAGCAGCTTAGGGACACCCTACGAGCAGTACTTC. Translated: CASSLGTPYEQYF. Using reference TRBV5-6 and TRBJ2-7 for the parts outside the CDR3, the full variable domain is DAGVTQSPTHLIKTRGQQVTLRCSPKSGHDTVSWYQQALGQGPQFIFQYYEEEERQRGNFPDRFSGHQFPNYSSELNVNALLLGDSALYLCASSLGTPYEQYFGPGTRLTVT.

The V call is TRBV6-7, the J call TRBJ2-7, with D tentatively TRBD2 (5 bases). Being an ORF, TRBV6-7 has a function that is uncertain. The V gene lost 5 bases and the J gene lost 3 bases, with 14 bases spanning the gap. This CDR3 region has 14 residues. CDR3 sequence: CASSLGRLNYEQYF. The CDR3 DNA is TGTGCCAGCAGTCTAGGGAGACTCAACTACGAGCAGTACTTC.

This chain joins TRBV7-2 and TRBJ2-7; maybe TRBD2 (6 bases). The germline gives CDR1 SGHTA, CDR2 FQGNSA. V was pared by 5 bases and J by 2 bases, with 16 bases between. This CDR3 region has 15 residues. The CDR3 spells CASSQVEGHPYEQYF. The CDR3 DNA reads as TGTGCCAGCAGCCAAGTGGAGGGGCATCCCTACGAGCAGTACTTC.

The chain employs TRBV2 and TRBJ2-2; D uncertain. CDR1 and CDR2 from the germline V gene are SNHLY and FYNNEI. Trimming removed 6 bases at V and 1 base at J, with 9 bases between. This CDR3 region has 14 residues. The CDR3 region has the DNA TGTGCCAGCAGCTCGGACGGGAACACCGGGGAGCTGTTTTTT. Amino acid sequence: CASSSDGNTGELFF.

This clone showed up just a few times. This chain connects TRBV19 to TRBJ2-5, with 11 bases fitting TRBD2. The CDR3 extends over 15 amino acids. Per the germline V gene, CDR1 is LNHDA and CDR2 is SQIVND (reference sequence). J was trimmed by 7 bases and V by 4 bases; bases with no gene match: 8. In nucleotides, the CDR3 is TGTGCCAGTAGTAGGGCTAGCGGGGGGTACGGGACCCAGTACTTC. This codes for CASSRASGGYGTQYF.

This chain links TRBV2 with TRBJ2-5, with D unresolved. The CDR3 totals 15 residues. Germline V lookup: CDR1 SNHLY, CDR2 FYNNEI. V was clipped by 1 base and J by 5 bases, with 14 bases between them. The CDR3 protein is CASSEGAVEGETQYF. CDR3 DNA: TGTGCCAGCAGTGAAGGGGCAGTAGAAGGGGAGACCCAGTACTTC.

The chain has TRBV5-4 and TRBJ1-6; TRBD1 is a possible D gene (5 bases). The CDR3 has 14 amino acids. CDR1 is SGHNT and CDR2 is YYREEE in the germline V gene (reference sequence). V lost 0 bases and J lost 9, with 10 bases in between. CDR3 coding DNA: TGTGCCAGCAGCTTGGCCAGGGTAGGTTCACCCCTCCACTTT. Translation gives CASSLARVGSPLHF.

The chain employs TRBV4-3 and TRBJ1-4, with D perhaps matching TRBD1 (5 bases). V was cut by 0 bases and J by 7 bases, with 24 bases left in between. Germline assignment: CDR1 LGHNA and CDR2 YSLEER. This CDR3 has 19 amino acids. The CDR3 nucleotides read TGCGCCAGCAGCCAAGAAATAGGGGAGGTAGTGGCGGGAGGTGAAAAACTGTTTTTT. Its translation: CASSQEIGEVVAGGEKLFF.

The chain couples TRBV5-1 to TRBJ1-5; no clear D. The germline gives CDR1 SGHRS, CDR2 YFSETQ. V lost 4 bases, J lost 6 bases, and 11 bases lay in between. The CDR3 has 13 amino acids. This CDR3 reads CASSLNPSQPQHF. CDR3 nucleotides: TGCGCCAGCAGCCTCAATCCGAGTCAGCCCCAGCATTTT.

This clone was picked up one time. The rearrangement uses TRBV7-2 and TRBJ2-7; perhaps TRBD2 as D (5 bases). The length of the CDR3 is 15 residues. Deletions cut 1 base from V and 3 bases from J, with 13 bases between. Germline CDR1 SGHTA, CDR2 FQGNSA. DNA of the CDR3: TGTGCCAGCAGCTTAGAGGGCGGGCCGCACTACGAGCAGTACTTC. It yields the protein CASSLEGGPHYEQYF.

This clone was picked up a small number of times. The CDR3 DNA reads TGTGCCAGCAGCCTACCAAGTCGGTTCTGGGGCTACACCTTC. It encodes CASSLPSRFWGYTF. The chain has TRBV11-1 and TRBJ1-2; D is ambiguous. V lost 5 bases, J lost 8 bases, and 18 bases lay in between. The CDR3 is made up of 14 amino acids. Germline CDR1 is SGHAT and CDR2 is FQDESV (reference sequence).

This clone was observed a single time. The CDR3 sequence: CATSRGTNTEAFF. CDR3 sequence (DNA): TGTGCCACCAGCAGGGGCACGAACACTGAAGCTTTCTTT. V and J are TRBV15 and TRBJ1-1; no definite D call. The V end was cut by 3 bases, the J end by 1 base, with 6 bases between. The germline CDR1 and CDR2 sequences are LNHNV and YYDKDF (reference sequence). The CDR3 runs to 13 residues.

The J gene is TRBJ2-2, the V gene TRBV28, with D possibly called TRBD1 or TRBD2 (5 bases each). The germline V gene encodes CDR1 MDHEN and CDR2 SYDVKM. The CDR3 spans 16 residues. V lost 6 bases and J 2 bases, leaving 16 bases between the germline ends. CDR3 region: CASRISGGTNTGELFF. Here the CDR3 DNA reads TGTGCCAGCAGGATTTCCGGTGGGACCAACACCGGGGAGCTGTTTTTT.

V gene TRBV2 combines with J gene TRBJ2-3; possible D gene TRBD2, 7 bases. Trimming left V 6 bases short and J 2 bases short, with 18 bases between. The CDR3 has 16 residues. CDR1 SNHLY and CDR2 FYNNEI come from the germline V gene. CDR3 nucleotide sequence: TGTGCCAGCAGCTTCGAGGGGGGAGGGAACACAGATACGCAGTATTTT. This translates into CASSFEGGGNTDTQYF.

The rearrangement uses TRBV18 and TRBJ1-1; the D is unclear. The V end lost 2 bases, the J end lost 5 bases, and 9 bases lay between the germline ends. CDR3 length: 13 amino acids. The germline gives CDR1 KGHSH, CDR2 LQKENI. The DNA for the CDR3 is TGTGCCAGCTCACCAAGTAGTGGAACTGAAGCTTTCTTT. It yields the protein CASSPSSGTEAFF. Full variable domain (missing parts from reference TRBV18 and TRBJ1-1): NAGVMQNPRHLVRRRGQEARLRCSPMKGHSHVYWYRQLPEEGLKFMVYLQKENIIDESGMPKERFSAEFPKEGPSILRIQQVVRGDSAAYFCASSPSSGTEAFFGQGTRLTVV.

The chain carries TRBV18 and TRBJ2-2, with D perhaps given as TRBD1 or TRBD2 (5 bases each). Germline CDR1 and CDR2: KGHSH and LQKENI. The CDR3 is made up of 15 amino acids. The V and J ends lost 0 bases and 3 bases respectively, with 8 bases between them. CDR3 sequence: CASSPPLGHTGELFF. CDR3 nucleotide sequence: TGTGCCAGCTCACCACCACTGGGACACACCGGGGAGCTGTTTTTT.